This T cell receptor (beta chain) was obtained from a study of blood T cell repertoires in COVID-19. Original processing methods: Quantification of nucleated cells was approximated via reference gene primer amplification. TCRdb's table, derived via immunoSEQ multiplex PCR, lists solely in-frame clones and lacks some. V, J and clone size reflect that table, while D and trimming were determined from the DNA. The table includes about 270,000 clones, 70% to 90% detected once. Participants spanned ages about 18 to 100 years and resided in roughly 22 US areas. The CDR3 is made up of 17 amino acids. V was shortened by 4 bases and J by 1 base, with 17 bases between the two germline ends.

This sequence was found in a woman in her twenties or thirties with acute COVID-19. The rearrangement joins TRBV23-1 to TRBJ2-4, with unresolved D. TRBV23-1 is classed as an ORF, of uncertain function. The specimen sequenced was PBMCs or T cells enriched from blood (not recorded which). CDR3 loop: CASSLQSPGSAKNIQYF. CDR3 coding DNA: TGCGCCAGCAGTCTCCAAAGTCCGGGTTCGGCCAAAAACATTCAGTACTTC.